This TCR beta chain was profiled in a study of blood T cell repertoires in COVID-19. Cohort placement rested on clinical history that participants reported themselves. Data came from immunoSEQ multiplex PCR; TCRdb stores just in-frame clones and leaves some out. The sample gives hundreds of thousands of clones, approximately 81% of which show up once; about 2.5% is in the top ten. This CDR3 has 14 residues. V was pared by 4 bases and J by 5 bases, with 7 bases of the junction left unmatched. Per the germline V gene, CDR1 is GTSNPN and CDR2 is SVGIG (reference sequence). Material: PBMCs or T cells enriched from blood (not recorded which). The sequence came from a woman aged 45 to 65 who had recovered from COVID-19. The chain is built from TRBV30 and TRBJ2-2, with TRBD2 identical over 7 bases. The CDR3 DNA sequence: TGTGCCTGGAAGGCGGGAGCTTGGACCGGGGAGCTGTTTTTT. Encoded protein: CAWKAGAWTGELFF.